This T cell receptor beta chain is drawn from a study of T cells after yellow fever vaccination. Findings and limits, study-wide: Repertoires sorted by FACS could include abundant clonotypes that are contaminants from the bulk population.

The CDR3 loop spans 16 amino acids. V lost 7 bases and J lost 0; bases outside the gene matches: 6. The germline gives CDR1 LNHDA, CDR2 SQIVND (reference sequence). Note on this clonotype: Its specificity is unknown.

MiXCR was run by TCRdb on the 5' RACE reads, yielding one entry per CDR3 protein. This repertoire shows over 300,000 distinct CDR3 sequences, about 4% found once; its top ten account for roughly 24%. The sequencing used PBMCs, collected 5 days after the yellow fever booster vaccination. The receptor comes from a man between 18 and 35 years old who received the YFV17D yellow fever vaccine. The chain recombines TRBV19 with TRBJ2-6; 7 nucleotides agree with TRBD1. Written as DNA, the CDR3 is TGTGCCAGTAACCGGGACAGTAACTCTGGGGCCAACGTCCTGACTTTC. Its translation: CASNRDSNSGANVLTF. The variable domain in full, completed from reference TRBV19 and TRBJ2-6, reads DGGITQSPKYLFRKEGQNVTLSCEQNLNHDAMYWYRQDPGQGLRLIYYSQIVNDFQKGDIAEGYSVSREKKESFPLTVTSAQKNPTAFYLCASNRDSNSGANVLTFGAGSRLTVL.